Sequencing of this TCR beta chain was carried out in a study of T cell repertoires in cytomegalovirus infection. Study-level background: The public TCR beta signatures pointed to both CMV infection and matching HLA type. General study points: HLA-C-restricted CMV clonotypes gave the most frequent clonotype in two of eight donors.

V lost 1 base and J 3 bases, leaving 15 bases between the germline ends. This CDR3 contains 16 residues. Per germline, CDR1 SEHNR and CDR2 FQNEAQ (reference sequence). TCRdb reanalysed the reads using MiXCR and keeps one entry per CDR3 protein. The sample gives nearly 550,000 distinct CDR3 sequences, approximately 17% of which show up once; approximately 24% is in the top ten. This clonotype was seen at least ten times. Antigen specificity is unknown. Sequenced sample: CD8+ T cells from PBMCs. The sequence derives from a human donor in good health (CMV status not recorded). Some clones in this sample may be carry-over from other donors' samples. The chain has TRBV7-9 and TRBJ2-5; TRBD2 might be the D (5 bases). Written as DNA, the CDR3 is TGTGCCAGCAGCTTAGTGGGAGTACCCCCTGAAGAGACCCAGTACTTC. Translated: CASSLVGVPPEETQYF.